The TCR beta chain described here comes from a study of CD8+ T cells in alopecia areata. Across the whole study: Female C3H/HeJ recipients aged roughly 6-11 weeks got skin from C3H/HeJ graft donors aged roughly 6-12 months that had spontaneous alopecia. Study results and limitations: Among the cells sequenced in scalp samples are also the resident alphabeta T cells of normal skin.

The table lists this clone with many counts. Its antigen is unknown. Each gene name is a mouse one. Sequencing ends 4 residues short of the CDR3 end; the germline J gene provides the rest. cDNA reverse transcribed from extracted RNA served as the sequencing template. Some clones are missing from TCRdb's copy, which holds only in-frame ones; the method was immunoSEQ multiplex PCR. The sample was found to contain around 100,000 clones, and every one recurs. V dropped 3 bases and J dropped 1 base, with 10 bases sitting between them. The CDR3 has 15 amino acids. Germline lookup yields CDR1 NSQYPW and CDR2 LRSPGD (reference sequence).

The rearrangement links TRBV1 to TRBJ2-1, with D possibly TRBD1 on 6 matching bases. This TCR was sampled from a C3H/HeJ mouse with alopecia areata. The MHC haplotype of this mouse line is H2-k. Specimen: lesional skin. Partial CDR3 DNA: TGCACCTGCAGTGCGACCACAGGGAACTATGCT. This encodes CTCSATTGNYA. The CDR3 reads in full as CTCSATTGNYAEQFF.